A selection of T cell receptor beta chains follows, all from one sample in a study of T cell repertoires in cytomegalovirus infection. TCRdb ran MiXCR on the reads and lists one entry per CDR3 protein. The sample holds about 830,000 distinct CDR3 sequences; approximately 32% are singletons and the top ten take around 12%. These TCRs are of unknown antigen specificity. The material was cultured CD8+ T cells from PBMCs, obtained from culture after CMV antigen stimulation. The receptors originated from a human donor in good health (CMV status not recorded). Some clones in this sample may be carry-over from other donors' samples. The CDR3 runs from the conserved cysteine through the conserved F or W. Each record gives: clone size, J gene, V gene, D gene, CDR3 DNA, CDR3 protein. The D gene is left open where the match is weak. Size is omitted from some rows. Given values are once, few, many or a class for expanded clones.

few	TRBJ2-7	TRBV6-6	.	TGTGCCAGCAGTAAACCTCGGGACCCGAAGCACTGGGCCGGCTCCTACGAGCAGTACTTC	CASSKPRDPKHWAGSYEQYF
.	TRBJ1-5	TRBV6-1	.	TGTGCCAGCACCGGCAGGGGAAGCAATCAGCCCCAGCATTTT	CASTGRGSNQPQHF
.	TRBJ2-5	TRBV4-1	TRBD2	TGCGCCAGCAGCCCCCGACGGGGGGGCCGAAGAGAAGAGACCCAGTACTTC	CASSPRRGGRREETQYF
.	TRBJ1-5	TRBV20-1	.	TGCAGTGCTAAAAGGGCAGGGGGCAATCAGCCCCAGCATTTT	CSAKRAGGNQPQHF
few	TRBJ1-1	TRBV12-3/TRBV12-4	.	TGTGCCAGCACTATTGAGGCATATGGAGGACGGGCTTTCTTT	CASTIEAYGGRAFF
few	TRBJ1-2	TRBV7-6	.	TGTGCCAGCAGCTTACTAGGGGGGAACTATGGCTACACCTTC	CASSLLGGNYGYTF
.	TRBJ2-7	TRBV7-6	TRBD2	TGTGCCAGCAGCCAGACTAGCGGGGGAGAGCAGTACTTC	CASSQTSGGEQYF
.	TRBJ2-2	TRBV27	TRBD1	TGTGCCAGCAGTACAGGGGTACGGAACACCGGGGAGCTGTTTTTT	CASSTGVRNTGELFF
.	TRBJ2-3	TRBV7-3	TRBD2	TGTGCCAGCAGCTTAACGCTAGCGGGGGGGGACCACGGGGCAGATACGCAGTATTTT	CASSLTLAGGDHGADTQYF
few	TRBJ2-7	TRBV13	TRBD2	TGTGCCAGCAGCCCGGGGGGTGGCAGCTCCTACGAGCAGTACTTC	CASSPGGGSSYEQYF
.	TRBJ2-1	TRBV2	.	TGTGCCAGCACCTACAGGATCACCTACAATGAGCAGTTCTTC	CASTYRITYNEQFF
.	TRBJ2-7	TRBV5-6	.	TGTGCCAGCAGCTTGGGCACAGGGCTCTACGAGCAGTACTTC	CASSLGTGLYEQYF
.	TRBJ1-5	TRBV12-5	TRBD1	TGTGCTAGTGCCACCCCGGGACAGGGCTTCAATCAGCCCCAGCATTTT	CASATPGQGFNQPQHF
.	TRBJ2-1	TRBV29-1	TRBD1	TGCAGCGTTCACCGGGACAGACTATACAATGAGCAGTTCTTC	CSVHRDRLYNEQFF
.	TRBJ2-1	TRBV28	.	TGTGCCAGCAGTTTACAGCTCTACAATGAGCAGTTCTTC	CASSLQLYNEQFF
few	TRBJ1-1	TRBV6-1	.	TGTGCCAGCAGCCTTCCGGGAATGTTAAACACTGAAGCTTTCTTT	CASSLPGMLNTEAFF
few	TRBJ2-3	TRBV7-3	.	TGTGCCAGCAGCCCTAAAGGGTTCACAGATACGCAGTATTTT	CASSPKGFTDTQYF
.	TRBJ2-3	TRBV5-6	.	TGTGCCAGCAGCCCCGGCTATGGAGGAGATACGCAGTATTTT	CASSPGYGGDTQYF
.	TRBJ2-7	TRBV4-2	TRBD2	TGTGCCAGCAGCCAAGAGGTCCTTGGTCGGGGGGGCTCACAGTATACCTACGAGCAGTACTTC	CASSQEVLGRGGSQYTYEQYF
few	TRBJ2-1	TRBV27	TRBD1	TGTGCCAGCAGTTATGGGACAGATTACAATGAGCAGTTCTTC	CASSYGTDYNEQFF
.	TRBJ1-5	TRBV2	TRBD1	TGTGCCAGCAGAGTGACAGGGACAAGCAATCAGCCCCAGCATTTT	CASRVTGTSNQPQHF
.	TRBJ1-1	TRBV6-4	.	TGTGCCAGCAGTGTCTCCGGGCAAGAAGCTTTCTTT	CASSVSGQEAFF
.	TRBJ2-7	TRBV19	.	TGTGCCAGTAGTATAGTCCAAGGGGAGGAGCAGTACTTC	CASSIVQGEEQYF
few	TRBJ1-1	TRBV12-3/TRBV12-4	.	TGTGCCAGCAGTTTAGTGGTAGGGAACACTGAAGCTTTCTTT	CASSLVVGNTEAFF
.	TRBJ2-3	TRBV7-8	.	TGTGCCAGCAGCTTCCGACCAGGGGCAGATACGCAGTATTTT	CASSFRPGADTQYF
many	TRBJ1-1	TRBV7-2	TRBD1	TGTGCCAGCAGCTTCCCTAACTCCTGGGACAGCCAGGGGGAAGCTTTCTTT	CASSFPNSWDSQGEAFF
once	TRBJ2-2	TRBV28	.	TGTGTCAGCAGTTTAATCGGTGGCAGGGGAACAAACACCGGGGAGCTGTTTTTT	CVSSLIGGRGTNTGELFF
.	TRBJ2-5	TRBV2	.	TGTGCCAGCAGCGCGCCAACCCCTAGCGTTCTGCCGGAGGACCAGTACTTC	CASSAPTPSVLPEDQYF
many	TRBJ1-6	TRBV5-1	TRBD1	TGCGCCAGCAGCTTGAGAACAGGGGACTATAATTCACCCCTCCACTTT	CASSLRTGDYNSPLHF
.	TRBJ2-3	TRBV9	TRBD2	TGTGCCAGCAGCGTTAGCGGGGCAGTCACAGATACGCAGTATTTT	CASSVSGAVTDTQYF
.	TRBJ2-2	TRBV28	.	TGTGCCAGCACGCTTGACAGGCGCAACACCGGGGAGCTGTTTTTT	CASTLDRRNTGELFF
few	TRBJ2-7	TRBV10-3	.	TGTGCCATCAGGGGGGGAGGTTACGAGCAGTACTTC	CAIRGGGYEQYF
few	TRBJ2-7	TRBV7-4	.	TGTGCCAGCAGCATAAACGGAGAGCAGTACTTC	CASSINGEQYF
many	TRBJ1-1	TRBV7-2	.	TGTGCCAGCAGCTCGGGACACACTGAAGCTTTCTTT	CASSSGHTEAFF
.	TRBJ2-2	TRBV6-1	.	TGTGCCAGCAGCCGCTTTCTAAAAACGAACACCGGGGAGCTGTTTTTT	CASSRFLKTNTGELFF
many	TRBJ1-2	TRBV7-2	.	TGTGCCAGCAGCTCCCTTTTGGGGGACACCATATATGGCTACACCTTC	CASSSLLGDTIYGYTF
few	TRBJ1-1	TRBV12-3/TRBV12-4	TRBD1	TGTGCCAGCACCGGATTACAGGGGCCTGAAGCTTTCTTT	CASTGLQGPEAFF
.	TRBJ2-5	TRBV12-5	TRBD1	TGTGCTAGTGGTTTGGTAGAGGGACAGCCAGAGACCCAGTACTTC	CASGLVEGQPETQYF